These T cell receptor beta chains were read from a single sample in a study of response to subunit inactivated influenza vaccine. One entry per CDR3 protein, called by TCRdb with MiXCR from the RT-PCR reads. The table includes 560,000 or so distinct CDR3 sequences, approximately 7.6% detected once. Sample: PBMCs from blood, taken 23 months after vaccination. These TCRs come from a man between 50 and 70 years old who received an inactivated influenza vaccine. Both conserved end residues are part of each CDR3. A D gene is named only where the DNA matches it firmly. A clone size is listed for some rows: how often the clone was seen (once, few, many), or a class if it is expanded.

>TRBJ1-1|NA|TRBV10-3|NA
CAISESGGTGTEAFF
TGTGCCATCAGTGAGTCTGGGGGAACGGGCACTGAAGCTTTCTTT
>TRBJ1-1|NA|TRBV9|NA
CASSPDRHTEAFF
TGTGCCAGCAGCCCCGACAGACACACTGAAGCTTTCTTT
>TRBJ1-2|NA|TRBV28|few
CASSQTGTGYTF
TGTGCCAGCAGTCAAACAGGGACTGGCTACACCTTC
>TRBJ2-1|NA|TRBV20-1|few
CSAAKLISGGYRGGEQFF
TGCAGTGCTGCTAAACTCATTAGCGGCGGTTATAGGGGGGGTGAGCAGTTCTTC
>TRBJ2-7|NA|TRBV25-1|NA
CASRSTGRRNEQYF
TGTGCCAGCAGAAGCACAGGGCGGCGAAACGAGCAGTACTTC
>TRBJ2-1|NA|TRBV28|few
CASNYDEQFF
TGTGCCAGCAATTACGATGAGCAGTTCTTC
>TRBJ2-7|NA|TRBV12-3/TRBV12-4|many
CASGRAYEQYF
TGTGCCTCCGGCCGGGCCTACGAGCAGTACTTC
>TRBJ1-3|TRBD1|TRBV10-3|NA
CAISESGTGRSSGNTIYF
TGTGCCATCAGTGAGTCCGGGACAGGGAGAAGTTCTGGAAACACCATATATTTT
>TRBJ2-1|TRBD2|TRBV5-5|few
CASSPGLAGDRRFF
TGTGCCAGCAGCCCGGGACTAGCGGGAGACCGACGGTTCTTC
>TRBJ1-2|NA|TRBV7-9|NA
CASSLRPIVNYGYTF
TGTGCCAGCAGCTTAAGGCCTATCGTGAACTATGGCTACACCTTC
>TRBJ2-3|TRBD2|TRBV5-1|NA
CASVLAGYTDTQYF
TGCGCCAGTGTGCTAGCGGGTTACACAGATACGCAGTATTTT
>TRBJ1-3|TRBD1|TRBV7-8|NA
CASSSKDRFSGNTIYF
TGTGCCAGCAGCTCAAAGGACAGGTTCTCTGGAAACACCATATATTTT
>TRBJ2-5|NA|TRBV20-1|NA
CSARLSGTQYF
TGCAGTGCTAGGTTATCCGGGACCCAGTACTTC
>TRBJ2-7|NA|TRBV10-3|many
CAISPRDQRVEQYF
TGTGCCATCAGTCCCCGGGACCAGCGGGTTGAGCAGTACTTC
>TRBJ2-2|NA|TRBV12-3/TRBV12-4|many
CASSPTGTGELFF
TGTGCCAGCAGTCCGACAGGCACCGGGGAGCTGTTTTTT
>TRBJ2-7|NA|TRBV5-5|NA
CAISPGPNYEQYF
TGTGCCATCAGCCCTGGGCCCAACTACGAGCAGTACTTC
>TRBJ2-3|TRBD2|TRBV29-1|NA
CSVAGGETDTQYF
TGCAGCGTTGCCGGGGGGGAGACAGATACGCAGTATTTT
>TRBJ2-2|NA|TRBV12-3/TRBV12-4|NA
CASSRQTPANTGELFF
TGTGCCAGCAGTCGGCAGACACCCGCGAACACCGGGGAGCTGTTTTTT
>TRBJ2-3|TRBD1|TRBV5-1|NA
CASSLGQGVPTDTQYF
TGCGCCAGCAGCTTAGGACAGGGGGTACCCACAGATACGCAGTATTTT
>TRBJ2-7|TRBD2|TRBV25-1|many
CASSESGGSGSYEQYF
TGTGCCAGCAGTGAATCCGGCGGGAGCGGCTCCTACGAGCAGTACTTC
>TRBJ2-6|NA|TRBV7-9|NA
CASRSVPPGANVLTF
TGTGCCAGCAGATCCGTGCCTCCTGGGGCCAACGTCCTGACTTTC
>TRBJ1-1|NA|TRBV10-3|many
CAIRNPQDTEAFF
TGTGCCATCCGTAACCCTCAAGACACTGAAGCTTTCTTT
>TRBJ1-5|NA|TRBV20-1|many
CSAQGPNSNQPQHF
TGCAGTGCCCAGGGACCGAATAGCAATCAGCCCCAGCATTTT
>TRBJ2-7|NA|TRBV27|NA
CASSSLPAGSYEQYF
TGTGCCAGCAGTTCACTGCCGGCGGGGTCCTACGAGCAGTACTTC
>TRBJ1-2|NA|TRBV28|many
CASSPQGAPFNYGYTF
TGTGCCAGCAGCCCACAGGGAGCCCCCTTTAACTATGGCTACACCTTC
>TRBJ2-1|TRBD2|TRBV12-3/TRBV12-4|many
CASSPGLAGHNEQFF
TGTGCCAGCAGTCCGGGACTAGCGGGACACAATGAGCAGTTCTTC
>TRBJ2-7|TRBD1|TRBV11-2|few
CASSPVASTGIAYEQYF
TGTGCCAGCAGCCCAGTAGCTTCGACAGGGATCGCCTACGAGCAGTACTTC